This TCR beta chain was captured in a study of cytomegalovirus exposure and HLA in healthy donors. Overall study context: A previous analysis identified around 120 million unique TCR beta sequences derived from around 200 million T cells.

With regard to this clone: Its antigen remains unknown.

Trimming took off 9 bases at V and 4 bases at J, with 13 bases between the two ends. Germline V gene lookup returns CDR1 SNHLY and CDR2 FYNNEI. This CDR3 comprises 13 residues. The PCR had 60 Vbeta and 13 Jbeta primers. Here immunoSEQ multiplex PCR was the method, and the copy in TCRdb shows in-frame clones only, minus some. The sample holds 100,000 to 150,000 clones, around three quarters seen once. Healthy individuals who donated bone marrow served as the donors. Points from the study as a whole: HLA allele associations emerged for around 15,000 TCR beta sequences in a later analysis, at 0.05 false discovery rate. Analysis performed later showed TCR beta chains linked to HLA being more clonally expanded than equally common others.

V gene TRBV2 combines with J gene TRBJ1-5; TRBD1 might be the D (6 bases). What was sequenced was PBMCs. This sequence originates from a man aged 40-49 years in good health and CMV-seronegative. The CDR3 is CARGDRSNQPQHF. DNA of the CDR3: TGTGCCAGAGGAGACAGGTCAAATCAGCCCCAGCATTTT.